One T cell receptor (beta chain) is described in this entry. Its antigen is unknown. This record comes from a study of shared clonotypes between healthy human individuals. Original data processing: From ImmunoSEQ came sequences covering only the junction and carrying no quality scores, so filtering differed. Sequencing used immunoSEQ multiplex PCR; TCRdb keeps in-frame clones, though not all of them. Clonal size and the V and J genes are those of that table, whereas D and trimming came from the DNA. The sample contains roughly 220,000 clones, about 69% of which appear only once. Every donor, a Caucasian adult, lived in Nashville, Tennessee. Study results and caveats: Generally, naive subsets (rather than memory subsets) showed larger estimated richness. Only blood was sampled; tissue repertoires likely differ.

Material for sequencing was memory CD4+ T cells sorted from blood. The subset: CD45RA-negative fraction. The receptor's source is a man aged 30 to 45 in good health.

The CDR3 bases are TGTGCCAGCAGTCCTAGCGGCCCCTACAATGAGCAGTTCTTC. It translates to CASSPSGPYNEQFF. The rearrangement uses TRBV28 and TRBJ2-1; TRBD2 agrees at 7 bases. Losses at the gene ends were 5 bases for V and 2 bases for J; bases not matched to a gene: 3. The CDR3 sequence is 14 residues long. The germline CDR1 and CDR2 sequences are MDHEN and SYDVKM.